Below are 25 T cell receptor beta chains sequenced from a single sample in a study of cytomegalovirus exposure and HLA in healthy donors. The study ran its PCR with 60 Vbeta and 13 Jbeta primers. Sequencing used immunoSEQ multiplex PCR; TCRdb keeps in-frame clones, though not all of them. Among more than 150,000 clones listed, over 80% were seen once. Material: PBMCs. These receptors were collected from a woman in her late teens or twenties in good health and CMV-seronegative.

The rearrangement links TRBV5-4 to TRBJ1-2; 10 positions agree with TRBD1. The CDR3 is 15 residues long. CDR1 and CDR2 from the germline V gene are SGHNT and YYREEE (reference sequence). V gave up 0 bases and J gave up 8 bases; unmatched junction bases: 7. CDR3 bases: TGTGCCAGCAGCTTGGGAGGGGACAGGGGCGGCGGCTACACCTTC. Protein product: CASSLGGDRGGGYTF.

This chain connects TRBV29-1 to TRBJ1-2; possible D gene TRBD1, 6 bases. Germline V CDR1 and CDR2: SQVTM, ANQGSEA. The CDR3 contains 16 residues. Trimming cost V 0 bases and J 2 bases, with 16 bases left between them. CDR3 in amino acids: CSVEDPYREKNYGYTF. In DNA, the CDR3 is TGCAGCGTTGAAGACCCCTACAGGGAGAAAAACTATGGCTACACCTTC.

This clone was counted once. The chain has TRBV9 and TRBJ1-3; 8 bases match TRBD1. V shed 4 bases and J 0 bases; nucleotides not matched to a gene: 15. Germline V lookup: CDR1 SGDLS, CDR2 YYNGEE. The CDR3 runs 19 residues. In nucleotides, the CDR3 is TGTGCCAGCAGCAGCACAGGGGGAGGATTTCGACACTCTGGAAACACCATATATTTT. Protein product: CASSSTGGGFRHSGNTIYF.

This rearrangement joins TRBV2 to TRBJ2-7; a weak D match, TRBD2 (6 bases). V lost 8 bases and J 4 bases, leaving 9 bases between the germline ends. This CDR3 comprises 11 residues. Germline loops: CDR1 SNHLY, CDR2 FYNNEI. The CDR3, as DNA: TGTGCCAGCGGGACTTTTTACGAGCAGTACTTC. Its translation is CASGTFYEQYF.

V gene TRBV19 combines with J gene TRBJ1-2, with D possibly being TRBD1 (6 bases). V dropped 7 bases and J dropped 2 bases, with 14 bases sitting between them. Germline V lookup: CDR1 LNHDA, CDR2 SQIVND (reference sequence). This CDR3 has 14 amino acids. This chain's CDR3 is CASTRDRKNYGYTF. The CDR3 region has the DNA TGTGCCAGTACCCGAGACAGGAAAAACTATGGCTACACCTTC.

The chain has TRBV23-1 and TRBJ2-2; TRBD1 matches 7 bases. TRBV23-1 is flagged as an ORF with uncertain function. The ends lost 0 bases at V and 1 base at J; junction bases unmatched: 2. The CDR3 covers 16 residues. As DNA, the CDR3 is TGCGCCAGCAGTCAATCCGACAGGGAGAACACCGGGGAGCTGTTTTTT. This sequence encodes CASSQSDRENTGELFF.

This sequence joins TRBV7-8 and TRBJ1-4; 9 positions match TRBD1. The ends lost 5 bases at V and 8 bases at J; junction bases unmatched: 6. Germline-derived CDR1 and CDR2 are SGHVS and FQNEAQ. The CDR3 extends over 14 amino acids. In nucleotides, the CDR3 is TGTGCCAGCAGCCCTCCCGGGACAGGGGAAAAACTGTTTTTT. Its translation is CASSPPGTGEKLFF.

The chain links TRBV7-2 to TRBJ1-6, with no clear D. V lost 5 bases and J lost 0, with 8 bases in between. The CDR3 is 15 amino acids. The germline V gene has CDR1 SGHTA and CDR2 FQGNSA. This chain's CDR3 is CASSPGSSYNSPLHF. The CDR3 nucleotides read TGTGCCAGCAGCCCCGGGAGCTCCTATAATTCACCCCTCCACTTT.

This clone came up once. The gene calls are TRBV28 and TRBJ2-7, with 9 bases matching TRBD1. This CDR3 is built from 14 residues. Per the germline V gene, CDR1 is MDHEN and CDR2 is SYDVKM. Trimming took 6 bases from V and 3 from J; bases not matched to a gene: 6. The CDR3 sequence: CASRGQGRVYEQYF. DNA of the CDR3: TGTGCCAGCAGAGGACAGGGGAGGGTCTACGAGCAGTACTTC.

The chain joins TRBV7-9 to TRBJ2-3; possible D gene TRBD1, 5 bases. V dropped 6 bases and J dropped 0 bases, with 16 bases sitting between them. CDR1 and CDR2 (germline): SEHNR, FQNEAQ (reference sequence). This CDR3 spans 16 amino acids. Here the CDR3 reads CASSQGAAASTDTQYF. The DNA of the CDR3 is TGTGCCAGCAGTCAAGGGGCGGCAGCTAGCACAGATACGCAGTATTTT. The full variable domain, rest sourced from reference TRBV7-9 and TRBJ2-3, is DTGVSQNPRHKITKRGQNVTFRCDPISEHNRLYWYRQTLGQGPEFLTYFQNEAQLEKSRLLSDRFSAERPKGSFSTLEIQRTEQGDSAMYLCASSQGAAASTDTQYFGPGTRLTVL.

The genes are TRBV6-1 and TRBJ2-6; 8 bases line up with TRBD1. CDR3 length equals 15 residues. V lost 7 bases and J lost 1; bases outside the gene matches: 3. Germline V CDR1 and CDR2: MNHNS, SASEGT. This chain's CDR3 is CASNRQGSGANVLTF. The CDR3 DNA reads TGTGCCAGCAACAGACAGGGGTCTGGGGCCAACGTCCTGACTTTC.

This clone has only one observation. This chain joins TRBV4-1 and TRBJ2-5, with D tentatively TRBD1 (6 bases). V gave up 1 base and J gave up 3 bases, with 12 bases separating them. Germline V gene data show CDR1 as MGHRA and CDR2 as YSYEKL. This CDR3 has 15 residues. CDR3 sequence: CASSQVHGQKETQYF. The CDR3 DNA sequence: TGCGCCAGCAGCCAAGTCCACGGACAGAAAGAGACCCAGTACTTC.

CDR3 DNA: TGCGCCAGCAGCCAAGAGCCCGAGGGGGACACCGGGGAGCTGTTTTTT. Encoded protein: CASSQEPEGDTGELFF. The rearrangement uses TRBV4-1 and TRBJ2-2; D perhaps matches TRBD1 (6 bases). This CDR3 region has 16 residues. V was shortened by 0 bases and J by 3 bases, with 11 bases between the two germline ends. Germline V gives CDR1 MGHRA, CDR2 YSYEKL.

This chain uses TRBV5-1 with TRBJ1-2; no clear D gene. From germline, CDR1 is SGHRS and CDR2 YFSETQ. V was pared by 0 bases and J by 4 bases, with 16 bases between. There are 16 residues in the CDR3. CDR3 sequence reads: CASSLDTDQPPYGYTF. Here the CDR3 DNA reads TGCGCCAGCAGCTTGGATACAGACCAACCCCCCTATGGCTACACCTTC.

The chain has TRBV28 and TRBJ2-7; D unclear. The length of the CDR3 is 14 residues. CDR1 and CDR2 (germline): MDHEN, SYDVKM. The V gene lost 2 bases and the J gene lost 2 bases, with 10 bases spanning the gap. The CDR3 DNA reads TGTGCCAGCAGTTTAGTGATAGATGCCTACGAGCAGTACTTC. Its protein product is CASSLVIDAYEQYF.

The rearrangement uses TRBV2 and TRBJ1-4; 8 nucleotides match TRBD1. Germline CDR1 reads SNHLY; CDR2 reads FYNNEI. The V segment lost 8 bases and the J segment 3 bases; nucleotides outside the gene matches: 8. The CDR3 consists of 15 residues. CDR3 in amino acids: CASRSQGAPNEKLFF. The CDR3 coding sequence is TGTGCCAGCCGAAGTCAGGGGGCACCTAATGAAAAACTGTTTTTT.

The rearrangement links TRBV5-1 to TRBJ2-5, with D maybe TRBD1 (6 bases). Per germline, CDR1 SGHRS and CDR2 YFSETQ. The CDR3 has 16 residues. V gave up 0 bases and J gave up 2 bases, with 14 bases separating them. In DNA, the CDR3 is TGCGCCAGCAGCTTGGACGGGACAAGGGGTCAAGAGACCCAGTACTTC. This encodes CASSLDGTRGQETQYF.

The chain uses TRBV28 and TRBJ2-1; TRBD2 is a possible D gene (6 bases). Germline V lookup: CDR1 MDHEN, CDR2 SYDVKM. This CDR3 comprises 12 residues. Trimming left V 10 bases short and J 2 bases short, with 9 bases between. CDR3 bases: TGTGCCATTACGGGGGCCTACAATGAGCAGTTCTTC. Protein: CAITGAYNEQFF. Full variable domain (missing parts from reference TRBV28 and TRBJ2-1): DVKVTQSSRYLVKRTGEKVFLECVQDMDHENMFWYRQDPGLGLRLIYFSYDVKMKEKGDIPEGYSVSREKKERFSLILESASTNQTSMYLCAITGAYNEQFFGPGTRLTVL.

The CDR3 region is CASSHNRDYTDTQYF. The CDR3 DNA follows: TGTGCCAGCAGCCACAACCGGGACTACACAGATACGCAGTATTTT. The rearrangement links TRBV14 to TRBJ2-3, with 7 positions matching TRBD2. Germline V gene lookup returns CDR1 SGHDN and CDR2 FVKESK. CDR3 length equals 15 residues. Trimming cost V 3 bases and J 2 bases; bases outside gene matches: 5. Looking up the rest from reference TRBV14 and TRBJ2-3 gives the full variable domain: EAGVTQFPSHSVIEKGQTVTLRCDPISGHDNLYWYRRVMGKEIKFLLHFVKESKQDESGMPNNRFLAERTGGTYSTLKVQPAELEDSGVYFCASSHNRDYTDTQYFGPGTRLTVL.

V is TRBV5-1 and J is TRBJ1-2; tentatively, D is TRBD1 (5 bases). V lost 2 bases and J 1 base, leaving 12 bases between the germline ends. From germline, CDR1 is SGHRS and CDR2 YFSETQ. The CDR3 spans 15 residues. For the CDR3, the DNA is TGCGCCAGCAGCTTCAATGCAGGGATTAACTATGGCTACACCTTC. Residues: CASSFNAGINYGYTF.

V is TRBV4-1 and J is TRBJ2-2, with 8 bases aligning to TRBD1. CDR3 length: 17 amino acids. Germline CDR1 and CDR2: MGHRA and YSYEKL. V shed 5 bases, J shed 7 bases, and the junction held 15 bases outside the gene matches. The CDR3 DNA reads TGCGCCAGCAGCTCCCCCGACAGGGGTTCCTGGGGCGGGGAGCTGTTTTTT. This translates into CASSSPDRGSWGGELFF.

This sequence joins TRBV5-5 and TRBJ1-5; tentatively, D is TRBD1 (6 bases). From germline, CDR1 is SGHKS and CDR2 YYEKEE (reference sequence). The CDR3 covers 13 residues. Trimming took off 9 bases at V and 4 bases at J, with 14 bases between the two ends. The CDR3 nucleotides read TGTGCCACCCAAAAGGGGGGGAATCAGCCCCAGCATTTT. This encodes CATQKGGNQPQHF.

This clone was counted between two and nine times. As DNA, the CDR3 is TGTGCCAGCAGTTTATCGGCAGGGGACCTAAATCAGCCCCAGCATTTT. Amino acids: CASSLSAGDLNQPQHF. V usage is TRBV27 and J usage is TRBJ1-5, with D possibly TRBD1 on 6 matching bases. The CDR3 has 16 residues. The V gene lost 0 bases and the J gene lost 4 bases, with 13 bases spanning the gap. Germline V gene sequence: CDR1 MNHEY, CDR2 SMNVEV (reference sequence).

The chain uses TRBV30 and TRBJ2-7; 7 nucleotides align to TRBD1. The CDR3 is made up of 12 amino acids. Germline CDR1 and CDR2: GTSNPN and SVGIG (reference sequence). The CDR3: CARRQGTYEQYF. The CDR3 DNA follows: TGTGCTCGGCGACAGGGCACCTACGAGCAGTACTTC. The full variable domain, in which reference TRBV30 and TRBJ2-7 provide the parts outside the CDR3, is SQTIHQWPATLVQPVGSPLSLECTVEGTSNPNLYWYRQAAGRGLQLLFYSVGIGQISSEVPQNLSASRPQDRQFILSSKKLLLSDSGFYLCARRQGTYEQYFGPGTRLTVT.

For the CDR3, the DNA is TGCAGCGTTACCGACAGGGTAGGAACAGATACGCAGTATTTT. This encodes CSVTDRVGTDTQYF. The chain is built from TRBV29-1 and TRBJ2-3; 7 bases align to TRBD1. This CDR3 spans 14 amino acids. V lost 5 bases, J lost 3 bases, and 8 bases stayed unmatched. Germline values: CDR1 SQVTM, CDR2 ANQGSEA.